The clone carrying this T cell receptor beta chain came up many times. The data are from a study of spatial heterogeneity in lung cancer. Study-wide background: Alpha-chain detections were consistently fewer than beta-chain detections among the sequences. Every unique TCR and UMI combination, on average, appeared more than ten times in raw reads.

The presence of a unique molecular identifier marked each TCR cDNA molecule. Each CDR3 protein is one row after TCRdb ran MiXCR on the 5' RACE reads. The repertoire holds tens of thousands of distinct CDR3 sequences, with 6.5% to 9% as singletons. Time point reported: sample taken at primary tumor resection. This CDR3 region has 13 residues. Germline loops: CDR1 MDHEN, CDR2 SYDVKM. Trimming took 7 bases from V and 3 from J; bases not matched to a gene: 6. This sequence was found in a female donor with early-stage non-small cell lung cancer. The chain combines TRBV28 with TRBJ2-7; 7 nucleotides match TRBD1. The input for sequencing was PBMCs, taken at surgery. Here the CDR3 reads CASTGTAYYEQYF. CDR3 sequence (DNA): TGTGCCAGCACCGGGACAGCCTACTACGAGCAGTACTTC.